These 16 T cell receptor beta chains were all obtained from the same sample, sequenced in a study of shared clonotypes between healthy human individuals (dated by TCRdb to 2020 to 2022). CD8 naive samples consisted of CD45RO-negative cells that were positively selected for CCR7, yielding a CD45RA+CCR7+ population without TemRA cells. The receptor library was made with the immunoSEQ multiplex PCR assay. The clones in this table, taken by TCRdb from immuneACCESS, are in-frame only. Not every clone is retained; where verified, under half of the shortfall comes from an unresolved V gene, and the cause of the rest is unknown. Counted in this sample were 650,000 to 800,000 clones; around 92% of them appeared once. The top ten clones comprise more than 20% of the sample. Material for sequencing was naive CD8+ T cells sorted from blood. The cell subset or site label, read with the paper, signifies: CD45RA+CCR7+. All receptors derive from a man under 40 in good health.

The J gene is TRBJ2-7, the V gene TRBV30; the match to TRBD1 covers 8 bases. Looked up from germline, CDR1 is GTSNPN and CDR2 is SVGIG (reference sequence). The CDR3 has 13 amino acids. Trimming cost V 2 bases and J 2 bases; bases outside gene matches: 2. CDR3 nucleotide sequence: TGTGCCTGGAGTAAGGACAGGGCCTACGAGCAGTACTTC. It specifies CAWSKDRAYEQYF.

This chain connects TRBV5-1 to TRBJ2-2; possibly TRBD2 for D (6 bases). CDR1 is SGHRS, CDR2 YFSETQ, per germline. V was clipped by 6 bases and J by 2 bases, with 17 bases between them. The CDR3 length is 16 residues. The CDR3 sequence is CASKPAGTANTGELFF. CDR3 in DNA: TGCGCCAGCAAACCTGCCGGGACTGCTAACACCGGGGAGCTGTTTTTT.

The chain joins TRBV7-6 to TRBJ2-6; D might be TRBD2 (5 bases). The CDR3 has 20 residues. Trimming took off 0 bases at V and 6 bases at J, with 24 bases between the two ends. Germline V CDR1 and CDR2: SGHVS, FNYEAQ. The chain's CDR3 is CASSLAPPRGPVSEANVLTF. In DNA form, the CDR3 reads TGTGCCAGCAGCTTAGCGCCCCCCCGAGGGCCGGTTAGCGAGGCCAACGTCCTGACTTTC.

This sequence joins TRBV6-1 and TRBJ2-7; 7 bases align to TRBD1. Unmatched junction bases numbered 13, after V lost 4 bases and J lost 7 bases. The germline CDR1 and CDR2 sequences are MNHNS and SASEGT. This CDR3 has 15 residues. The CDR3 loop reads CASSALQGSGTEQYF. CDR3 DNA: TGTGCCAGCAGTGCCTTACAGGGGAGTGGAACAGAGCAGTACTTC.

The chain joins TRBV9 to TRBJ2-1; TRBD2 matches at 9 bases. The CDR3 runs to 20 residues. The ends lost 3 bases at V and 4 bases at J; junction bases unmatched: 20. The germline CDR1 and CDR2 sequences are SGDLS and YYNGEE. The CDR3 loop is CASSGPGGTSTNPGYNEQFF. The CDR3, as DNA: TGTGCCAGCAGCGGCCCCGGGGGGACTAGCACTAACCCCGGGTACAATGAGCAGTTCTTC. Supplemented by reference TRBV9 and TRBJ2-1, the full variable domain reads DSGVTQTPKHLITATGQRVTLRCSPRSGDLSVYWYQQSLDQGLQFLIQYYNGEERAKGNILERFSAQQFPDLHSELNLSSLELGDSALYFCASSGPGGTSTNPGYNEQFFGPGTRLTVL.

With respect to this clone: Its ends do not fully match the called genes, so a read error is possible. This chain connects TRBV19 to TRBJ2-5; D gene ambiguous. The CDR3 length is 13 residues. In germline, CDR1 is LNHDA, CDR2 SQIVND (reference sequence). The CDR3 coding sequence is TGTGCCAGTAGTCTAGACTGGGGTTGGACCCAGTACTTC. As protein: CASSLDWGWTQYF.

V and J are TRBV19 and TRBJ2-3; 10 bases align to TRBD2. CDR1 and CDR2 (germline): LNHDA, SQIVND (reference sequence). V gave up 6 bases and J gave up 0 bases; unmatched junction bases: 15. This CDR3 contains 19 residues. The CDR3 coding sequence is TGTGCCAGTAGGCCCACGTGGACTAGCGGAAAGGACAGCACAGATACGCAGTATTTT. Translation: CASRPTWTSGKDSTDTQYF.

This chain links TRBV27 with TRBJ2-7; possible D gene TRBD2, 6 bases. V lost 3 bases, J lost 6 bases, and 12 bases lay in between. The germline V gene has CDR1 MNHEY and CDR2 SMNVEV (reference sequence). CDR3 size: 13 residues. CDR3 amino acids: CASSFREVGEQYF. DNA of the CDR3: TGTGCCAGCAGTTTCAGGGAGGTTGGCGAGCAGTACTTC.

V is TRBV28 and J is TRBJ2-1, with D possibly being TRBD1 (6 bases). The germline V gene has CDR1 MDHEN and CDR2 SYDVKM. V lost 5 bases and J 9 bases, leaving 14 bases between the germline ends. The CDR3 sequence is 13 residues long. The CDR3 nucleotides are TGTGCCAGCAGTCCTCTACAGGGTCGTGAGCAGTTCTTC. Amino acid sequence: CASSPLQGREQFF.

V is TRBV23-1 and J is TRBJ2-7; D remains unclear. TRBV23-1 carries the ORF label, with uncertain function. V lost 0 bases to trimming and J lost 1 base, with 4 bases between them. The CDR3 has 13 amino acids. The CDR3 nucleotides are TGCGCCAGCAGTCAATCAGCGTCCTACGAGCAGTACTTC. Protein product: CASSQSASYEQYF.

CDR3 nucleotides: TGTGCCAGCAGCTTATCGGTCTTTGACAATTTAAACAATGAGCAGTTCTTC. Encoded protein: CASSLSVFDNLNNEQFF. The chain recombines TRBV7-2 with TRBJ2-1; D remains unclear. Germline loops: CDR1 SGHTA, CDR2 FQGNSA. Trimming pared 2 bases from V and 5 bases from J, leaving 19 bases between. The CDR3 runs to 17 residues.

The rearrangement joins TRBV7-9 to TRBJ2-1; 13 positions match TRBD2. V gave up 5 bases and J gave up 7 bases; unmatched junction bases: 8. This CDR3 is built from 16 residues. Per germline, CDR1 SEHNR and CDR2 FQNEAQ (reference sequence). The CDR3 loop is CASSPGTSGIENEQFF. As DNA, the CDR3 is TGTGCCAGCAGCCCTGGGACTAGCGGGATAGAGAATGAGCAGTTCTTC.

The chain has TRBV9 and TRBJ2-3, with 11 nucleotides matching TRBD2. The CDR3 sequence is 17 residues long. V dropped 4 bases and J dropped 1; count of bases not matched to a gene: 8. Germline-derived CDR1 and CDR2 are SGDLS and YYNGEE. CDR3 sequence: CASSITTSGSGTDTQYF. The CDR3 DNA reads TGTGCCAGCAGCATAACTACTAGCGGGAGTGGCACAGATACGCAGTATTTT.

The rearrangement links TRBV9 to TRBJ2-3; TRBD1 aligns across 7 bases. The CDR3 length is 15 residues. The germline V gene has CDR1 SGDLS and CDR2 YYNGEE. Trimming took 4 bases from V and 4 from J; bases not matched to a gene: 9. The CDR3 here is CASSTRTGTSDTQYF. The DNA of the CDR3 is TGTGCCAGCAGCACCCGGACAGGTACTTCAGATACGCAGTATTTT.

The rearrangement links TRBV5-4 to TRBJ2-1; TRBD2 is a possible D gene (6 bases). The CDR3 is 12 residues long. Germline V gene sequence: CDR1 SGHNT, CDR2 YYREEE (reference sequence). V lost 3 bases to trimming and J lost 5 bases, with 6 bases between them. CDR3 sequence reads: CASSWGDNEQFF. The CDR3 DNA follows: TGTGCCAGCAGCTGGGGGGACAATGAGCAGTTCTTC.

The chain uses TRBV20-1 and TRBJ2-1; D remains unclear. Germline lookup yields CDR1 DFQATT and CDR2 SNEGSKA (reference sequence). The CDR3 totals 11 residues. Trimming stripped 1 base from V and 10 bases from J, with 8 bases between. The CDR3 region is CSARVSREQFF. CDR3 sequence (DNA): TGCAGTGCTAGAGTATCCAGGGAGCAGTTCTTC.